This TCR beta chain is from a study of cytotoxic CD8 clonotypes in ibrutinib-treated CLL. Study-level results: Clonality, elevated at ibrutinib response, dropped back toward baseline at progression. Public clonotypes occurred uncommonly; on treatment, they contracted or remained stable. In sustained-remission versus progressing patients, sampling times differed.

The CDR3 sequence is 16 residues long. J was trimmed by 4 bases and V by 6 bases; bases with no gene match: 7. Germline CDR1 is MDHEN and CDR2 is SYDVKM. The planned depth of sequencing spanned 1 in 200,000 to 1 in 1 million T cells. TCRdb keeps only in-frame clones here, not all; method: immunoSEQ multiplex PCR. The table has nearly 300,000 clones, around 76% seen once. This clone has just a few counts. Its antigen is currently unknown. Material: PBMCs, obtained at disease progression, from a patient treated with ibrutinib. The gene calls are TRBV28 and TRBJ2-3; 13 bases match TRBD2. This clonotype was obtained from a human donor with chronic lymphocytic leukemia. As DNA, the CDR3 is TGTGCCAGCAGCGGTACTAGCGGGAGGGCCTCAGATACGCAGTATTTT. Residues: CASSGTSGRASDTQYF.